The 14 T cell receptor beta chains below all came from one sample that was sequenced in a study of response to subunit inactivated influenza vaccine. In TCRdb, the RT-PCR reads were re-called with MiXCR into one record per CDR3 protein. The data show over 750,000 distinct CDR3 sequences, around 21% seen once. The specimen comprised PBMCs from blood, sampled more than 4 days after vaccination. The receptors here all came from a man in his forties or fifties who received an inactivated influenza vaccine.

Only a few counts were recorded for this clonotype. This chain connects TRBV29-1 to TRBJ2-7; 11 nucleotides align to TRBD1. With V trimmed by 4 bases and J by 5 bases, 10 bases remained unmatched. From germline, CDR1 is SQVTM and CDR2 ANQGSEA. The CDR3 loop spans 15 amino acids. CDR3 region: CSVGTHWDRGNEQYF. CDR3 in DNA: TGCAGCGTTGGGACCCATTGGGACAGGGGGAACGAGCAGTACTTC.

The V gene is TRBV7-6, the J gene TRBJ2-1; no reliable D call. The V end lost 0 bases, the J end lost 7 bases, and 7 bases lay between the germline ends. Germline V lookup: CDR1 SGHVS, CDR2 FNYEAQ. CDR3 length: 13 residues. CDR3 residues: CASSLATKNEQFF. The DNA for the CDR3 is TGTGCCAGCAGCTTAGCGACAAAAAATGAGCAGTTCTTC.

As to this clonotype: Since a much larger clone is just one base distant, this may be a read error. This chain links TRBV7-8 with TRBJ2-2, with D possibly being TRBD2 (5 bases). The CDR3 consists of 11 residues. The germline CDR1 and CDR2 sequences are SGHVS and FQNEAQ. DNA for the CDR3: TGTGCCAGCACCAGGATCGGGGAGCCGTTTTTT. This sequence encodes CASTRIGEPFF.

This clonotype has only a few counts. This chain joins TRBV29-1 and TRBJ2-7; D may match TRBD1 or TRBD2 (5 bases each). Per germline, CDR1 SQVTM and CDR2 ANQGSEA. Trimming shortened V by 3 bases and J by 2 bases, and 11 bases separated the two germline ends. The CDR3 runs 13 residues. CDR3 in amino acids: CSVEGPRAYEQYF. The CDR3 DNA reads TGCAGCGTTGAGGGACCTCGGGCCTACGAGCAGTACTTC.

The table lists this clonotype with a few counts. The chain has TRBV20-1 and TRBJ2-5; 11 bases line up with TRBD1. Trimming took 3 bases from V and 7 from J; bases not matched to a gene: 10. CDR3 length: 15 residues. Germline V gives CDR1 DFQATT, CDR2 SNEGSKA (reference sequence). The chain's CDR3 is CSARDRGHRPGTQYF. The CDR3 coding sequence is TGCAGTGCTAGGGACAGGGGGCATAGACCGGGGACCCAGTACTTC.

This clonotype was recorded many times. The gene calls are TRBV29-1 and TRBJ2-7, with TRBD1 matching over 7 bases. V shed 7 bases, J shed 0 bases, and the junction held 3 bases outside the gene matches. CDR1 and CDR2 from the germline V gene are SQVTM and ANQGSEA. The CDR3 has 12 amino acids. In DNA, the CDR3 is TGCAGCGGCCGGACAGGCTCCTACGAGCAGTACTTC. Amino acids: CSGRTGSYEQYF.

The rearrangement joins TRBV18 to TRBJ2-7; TRBD1 is a possible D gene (7 bases). This CDR3 spans 15 amino acids. From germline, CDR1 is KGHSH and CDR2 LQKENI. V gave up 6 bases and J gave up 2 bases, with 17 bases separating them. The DNA of the CDR3 is TGTGCCAGCTCCCCTCGGGGGACAGCTACCTACGAGCAGTACTTC. Translation: CASSPRGTATYEQYF.

The V call is TRBV6-5, the J call TRBJ2-1; D unclear. Germline lookup yields CDR1 MNHEY and CDR2 SVGAGI. Deletions cut 4 bases from V and 6 bases from J, with 19 bases between. The CDR3 consists of 16 residues. The CDR3 DNA reads as TGTGCCAGCAGTTCCCTTGTTACGGTTTTCGGCAATGAGCAGTTCTTC. Translated, it gives CASSSLVTVFGNEQFF.

The chain uses TRBV27 and TRBJ2-4; 7 nucleotides agree with TRBD1. This CDR3 region has 13 residues. V was clipped by 7 bases and J by 3 bases; unmatched bases: 3. Germline assignment: CDR1 MNHEY and CDR2 SMNVEV (reference sequence). In DNA, the CDR3 is TGTGCCAGCAAGGGACAGAACAAAAACATTCAGTACTTC. Its protein is CASKGQNKNIQYF.

The genes are TRBV10-3 and TRBJ2-7; D uncertain. The V end was cut by 2 bases, the J end by 4 bases, with 12 bases between. The CDR3 contains 14 residues. Germline V gives CDR1 ENHRY, CDR2 SYGVKD. The DNA for the CDR3 is TGTGCCATCAGTGAGGACCTAATTGGGTACGAGCAGTACTTC. Its protein product is CAISEDLIGYEQYF.

The chain recombines TRBV4-1 with TRBJ1-1; maybe TRBD1 (6 bases). This CDR3 is 17 amino acids long. V was pared by 0 bases and J by 1 base, with 15 bases between. The V gene's germline CDR1 is MGHRA and CDR2 YSYEKL. CDR3 sequence (DNA): TGCGCCAGCAGCCAAGATCTGAGGGGGGATCCGAACACTGAAGCTTTCTTT. As protein: CASSQDLRGDPNTEAFF.

The chain employs TRBV6-1 and TRBJ2-3; 8 bases are shared with TRBD2. The CDR3 contains 15 residues. Germline V CDR1 and CDR2: MNHNS, SASEGT. Losses at the gene ends were 6 bases for V and 6 bases for J; bases not matched to a gene: 11. The CDR3 bases are TGTGCCAGCAGCGTTCTATTAGCGGGGAGTGATACGCAGTATTTT. Translated, it gives CASSVLLAGSDTQYF.

The chain links TRBV6-6 to TRBJ2-5; D gene unclear. The V gene's germline CDR1 is MNHNY and CDR2 SVGAGI (reference sequence). Trimming shortened V by 6 bases and J by 2 bases, and 4 bases separated the two germline ends. The CDR3 sequence is 11 residues long. The CDR3 DNA reads TGTGCCAGCAGATGGCAAGAGACCCAGTACTTC. This codes for CASRWQETQYF.

The chain is built from TRBV7-2 and TRBJ2-1; 7 positions match TRBD1. From germline, CDR1 is SGHTA and CDR2 FQGNSA. The CDR3 consists of 13 residues. The V and J ends lost 5 bases and 6 bases, in that order; junction bases with no gene match: 4. The CDR3 loop reads CASSHRGRNEQFF. The CDR3 region has the DNA TGTGCCAGCAGCCACAGGGGTCGCAATGAGCAGTTCTTC.